This TCR beta chain was sequenced during a study of cytomegalovirus exposure and HLA in healthy donors. Study-wide points: The classifier was said to identify cytomegalovirus status with high specificity and sensitivity. In vitro experiments confirmed that a few CMV-associated chains were specific for CMV antigens.

Donors were drawn from the approximately 120-subject validation cohort, separate from the roughly 700-subject first cohort. Clones were read by immunoSEQ multiplex PCR, and TCRdb kept only the in-frame ones, dropping some. Among 110,000 to 150,000 clones listed, 94% were seen once. As for this clone: As yet, its antigen is unknown.

Unmatched junction bases numbered 9, after V lost 4 bases and J lost 3 bases. Germline V lookup: CDR1 SQVTM, CDR2 ANQGSEA. The CDR3 sequence is 17 residues long. The clonotype comes from a man younger than 35 in good health and CMV-seropositive. The chain uses TRBV29-1 and TRBJ2-2; 12 positions match TRBD1. The sample consisted of PBMCs. The DNA for the CDR3 is TGCAGCGTTGTAGGGACAGGGGGCGAGTGGGACACCGGGGAGCTGTTTTTT. It encodes CSVVGTGGEWDTGELFF.